Below are 16 T cell receptor beta chains sequenced from a single sample in a study of Ad26.COV2.S vaccination and SARS-CoV-2 variants. Sequencing was performed with immunoSEQ multiplex PCR; in TCRdb, only in-frame clones are kept and a portion is missing. The sample carries about 450,000 clones, roughly 89% recorded once. Treatment: around 19 received Ad26.COV2.S at low or high dose, single or two shots; roughly 5 received placebo; per-sample allocation not given. All samples were drawn on day 63, counting from the first vaccine or placebo injection. Sequencing was performed on peripheral blood, taken in a trial of Ad26.COV2.S vaccine versus placebo. The receptors were gathered from a person aged 18-60 years who received the Ad26.COV2.S COVID-19 vaccine or a placebo.

The V and J genes are TRBV7-9 and TRBJ2-1; a possible D gene is TRBD2 (5 bases). The CDR3 contains 16 residues. Germline lookup yields CDR1 SEHNR and CDR2 FQNEAQ (reference sequence). The V and J ends lost 3 bases and 2 bases respectively, with 14 bases between them. CDR3 coding DNA: TGTGCCAGCAGCTTCCTGAGCGGAGACGCCTACAATGAGCAGTTCTTC. Translating gives CASSFLSGDAYNEQFF. Full variable domain (missing parts from reference TRBV7-9 and TRBJ2-1): DTGVSQNPRHKITKRGQNVTFRCDPISEHNRLYWYRQTLGQGPEFLTYFQNEAQLEKSRLLSDRFSAERPKGSFSTLEIQRTEQGDSAMYLCASSFLSGDAYNEQFFGPGTRLTVL.

The chain's CDR3 is CASSLDPSNQPQHF. CDR3 DNA: TGTGCCAGCAGCTTGGACCCTAGCAATCAGCCCCAGCATTTT. J is TRBJ1-5 and V is TRBV5-4; D gene uncertain. This CDR3 has 14 amino acids. Germline-derived CDR1 and CDR2 are SGHNT and YYREEE (reference sequence). The V end lost 0 bases, the J end lost 0 bases, and 4 bases lay between the germline ends. The complete variable domain, with remaining parts taken from reference TRBV5-4 and TRBJ1-5, reads ETGVTQSPTHLIKTRGQQVTLRCSSQSGHNTVSWYQQALGQGPQFIFQYYREEENGRGNFPPRFSGLQFPNYSSELNVNALELDDSALYLCASSLDPSNQPQHFGDGTRLSIL.

The gene calls are TRBV6-5 and TRBJ2-5; possibly TRBD1 for D (6 bases). The CDR3 consists of 15 residues. The V end lost 2 bases, the J end lost 3 bases, and 13 bases lay between the germline ends. The germline V gene has CDR1 MNHEY and CDR2 SVGAGI. This CDR3 is CASSYPEGGKETQYF. The CDR3 coding sequence is TGTGCCAGCAGTTACCCAGAAGGGGGAAAAGAGACCCAGTACTTC.

The CDR3 DNA follows: TGCGCCAGCAGCTTGGCACGGTCTAGAAGCACAGATACGCAGTATTTT. This codes for CASSLARSRSTDTQYF. The J gene is TRBJ2-3, the V gene TRBV5-1; D ambiguous. CDR1 is SGHRS, CDR2 YFSETQ, per germline. Deletions cut 0 bases from V and 0 bases from J, with 11 bases between. The CDR3 runs to 16 residues.

This chain uses TRBV7-2 with TRBJ2-4; tentative D call: TRBD1 (5 bases). Looked up from germline, CDR1 is SGHTA and CDR2 is FQGNSA. The CDR3 contains 17 residues. V dropped 2 bases and J dropped 0 bases, with 14 bases sitting between them. CDR3 protein: CASSLWPPQVAKNIQYF. CDR3 nucleotide sequence: TGTGCCAGCAGCTTATGGCCCCCACAGGTAGCCAAAAACATTCAGTACTTC.

The chain joins TRBV12-5 to TRBJ2-3, with a weak D call TRBD2 (6 bases). This CDR3 is built from 14 residues. The V end was cut by 6 bases, the J end by 2 bases, with 12 bases between. Germline loops: CDR1 LGHNT, CDR2 FRNRAP. The CDR3 loop is CASGKGLFTDTQYF. In DNA, the CDR3 is TGTGCTAGTGGCAAGGGACTTTTCACAGATACGCAGTATTTT.

The sample holds a few counts of this clone. This chain joins TRBV28 and TRBJ2-1; tentative D call: TRBD2 (6 bases). The germline V gene encodes CDR1 MDHEN and CDR2 SYDVKM. The germline V and J ends were trimmed by 3 bases and 2 bases, with 17 bases remaining between them. This CDR3 is 17 amino acids long. CDR3 region: CASSFPLPTGAYNEQFF. The CDR3 DNA sequence: TGTGCCAGCAGTTTTCCCCTCCCAACGGGGGCCTACAATGAGCAGTTCTTC.

The rearrangement joins TRBV15 to TRBJ2-7; 7 nucleotides line up with TRBD1. This CDR3 comprises 14 residues. With V trimmed by 7 bases and J by 3 bases, 9 bases remained unmatched. Germline V gene lookup returns CDR1 LNHNV and CDR2 YYDKDF (reference sequence). CDR3 DNA: TGTGCCACCACCCCGGACAGGAACGGCTACGAGCAGTACTTC. Its protein is CATTPDRNGYEQYF.

This sequence joins TRBV18 and TRBJ1-1; D is perhaps TRBD1 (5 bases). The V end lost 1 base, the J end lost 2 bases, and 17 bases lay between the germline ends. CDR1 is KGHSH, CDR2 LQKENI, per germline. This CDR3 comprises 17 residues. The CDR3 spells CASSPRTGRGLNTEAFF. The CDR3, as DNA: TGTGCCAGCTCACCACGTACTGGTCGGGGACTTAACACTGAAGCTTTCTTT. Based on the CDR3 plus reference TRBV18 and TRBJ1-1, the full variable domain is NAGVMQNPRHLVRRRGQEARLRCSPMKGHSHVYWYRQLPEEGLKFMVYLQKENIIDESGMPKERFSAEFPKEGPSILRIQQVVRGDSAAYFCASSPRTGRGLNTEAFFGQGTRLTVV.

This chain connects TRBV2 to TRBJ1-1, with 7 bases aligning to TRBD1. V shed 8 bases, J shed 5 bases, and the junction held 8 bases outside the gene matches. CDR3 length equals 13 residues. Germline CDR1 is SNHLY and CDR2 is FYNNEI. CDR3 DNA: TGTGCCAGCCTGACAGGGCCGGGGACTGAAGCTTTCTTT. It codes for CASLTGPGTEAFF.

The chain combines TRBV7-2 with TRBJ2-5; maybe TRBD1 (6 bases). The CDR3 contains 14 residues. In germline, CDR1 is SGHTA, CDR2 FQGNSA. The DNA of the CDR3 is TGTGCGAGCGGTAAAACAGGGCTACAAGAGACCCAGTACTTC. It yields the protein CASGKTGLQETQYF.

This sequence joins TRBV12-3 or TRBV12-4 and TRBJ2-1; perhaps TRBD1 as D (6 bases). Trimming removed 5 bases from V and 7 bases from J, with 12 bases in between. The CDR3 runs to 13 residues. CDR3 in DNA: TGTGCCAGCAGTCCTACAGGGCCGAATGAGCAGTTCTTC. This codes for CASSPTGPNEQFF.

The chain couples TRBV5-6 to TRBJ2-5, with TRBD2 identical over 7 bases. The V gene end was trimmed by 4 bases and the J gene end by 5 bases; junction bases not matched to a gene: 11. Germline CDR1 and CDR2: SGHDT and YYEEEE. The length of the CDR3 is 15 residues. CDR3 DNA: TGTGCCAGCAGCCAGGAGGGCGGGAGTAGGGAGACCCAGTACTTC. Its protein is CASSQEGGSRETQYF. The variable domain in full, completed from reference TRBV5-6 and TRBJ2-5, reads DAGVTQSPTHLIKTRGQQVTLRCSPKSGHDTVSWYQQALGQGPQFIFQYYEEEERQRGNFPDRFSGHQFPNYSSELNVNALLLGDSALYLCASSQEGGSRETQYFGPGTRLLVL.

This clone was seen only once. This chain joins TRBV6-5 and TRBJ2-5, with D perhaps matching TRBD1 or TRBD2 (7 bases each). The length of the CDR3 is 15 residues. The V gene's germline CDR1 is MNHEY and CDR2 SVGAGI. The ends were cut back, 7 bases at V and 4 bases at J, with 19 bases in the middle. This chain's CDR3 is CASTQGGSPGETQYF. The CDR3 bases are TGTGCCAGCACCCAGGGGGGGAGTCCCGGAGAGACCCAGTACTTC.

The V and J genes are TRBV5-1 and TRBJ2-3; 8 bases are shared with TRBD2. V trimming: 0 bases; J trimming: 2 bases; junction bases outside the gene matches: 8. CDR1 and CDR2 from the germline V gene are SGHRS and YFSETQ. The CDR3 covers 17 residues. The CDR3 sequence: CASSLGMNGGATDTQYF. The CDR3 DNA sequence: TGCGCCAGCAGCTTGGGGATGAACGGGGGGGCCACAGATACGCAGTATTTT.

This chain uses TRBV18 with TRBJ2-7, with 10 bases that match TRBD1. Per germline, CDR1 KGHSH and CDR2 LQKENI. J gave up 3 bases and V 3 bases, and 5 bases lay outside the gene matches. This CDR3 comprises 15 residues. The CDR3, as DNA: TGTGCCAGCTCACCCGGGACAGGGGTTCTCTACGAGCAGTACTTC. It translates to CASSPGTGVLYEQYF.